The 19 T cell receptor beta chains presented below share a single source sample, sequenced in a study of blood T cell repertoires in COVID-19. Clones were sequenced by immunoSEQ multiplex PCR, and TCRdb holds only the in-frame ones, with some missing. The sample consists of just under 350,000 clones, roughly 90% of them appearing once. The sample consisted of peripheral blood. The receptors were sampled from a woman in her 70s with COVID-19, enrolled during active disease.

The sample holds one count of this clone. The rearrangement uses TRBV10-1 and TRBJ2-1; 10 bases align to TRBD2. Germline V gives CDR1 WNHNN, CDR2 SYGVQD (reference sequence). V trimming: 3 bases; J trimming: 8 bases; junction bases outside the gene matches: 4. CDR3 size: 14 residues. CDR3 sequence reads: CASSELAGPDEQFF. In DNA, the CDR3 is TGCGCCAGCAGTGAACTAGCGGGGCCCGATGAGCAGTTCTTC.

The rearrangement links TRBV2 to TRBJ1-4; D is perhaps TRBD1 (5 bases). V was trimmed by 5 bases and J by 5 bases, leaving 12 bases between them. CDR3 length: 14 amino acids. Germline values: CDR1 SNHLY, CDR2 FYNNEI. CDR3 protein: CASSRDFQNEKLFF. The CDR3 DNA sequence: TGTGCCAGCAGTCGGGACTTTCAAAATGAAAAACTGTTTTTT.

CDR3 residues: CAWRNRGLETQYF. CDR3 in DNA: TGTGCCTGGAGGAACAGGGGGCTCGAGACCCAGTACTTC. The chain combines TRBV30 with TRBJ2-5, with TRBD1 matching 9 bases. This CDR3 has 13 residues. The J segment lost 5 bases and the V segment lost 3 bases, leaving 4 bases of the junction unmatched. Germline V gene lookup returns CDR1 GTSNPN and CDR2 SVGIG (reference sequence).

The DNA of the CDR3 is TGTGCCAGCAGCGATCCAGGGGAGGGTGGCTACACCTTC. Amino acids: CASSDPGEGGYTF. The rearrangement joins TRBV12-3 or TRBV12-4 to TRBJ1-2, with a tentative D call TRBD1 (6 bases). This CDR3 is built from 13 residues. The V end was cut by 6 bases, the J end by 7 bases, with 15 bases between.

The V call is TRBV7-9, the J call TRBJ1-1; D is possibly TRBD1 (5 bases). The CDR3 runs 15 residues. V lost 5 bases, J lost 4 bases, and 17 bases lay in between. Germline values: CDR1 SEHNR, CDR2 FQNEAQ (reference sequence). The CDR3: CASSLPQGPATEAFF. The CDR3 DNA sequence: TGTGCCAGCAGCCTGCCCCAGGGTCCGGCCACTGAAGCTTTCTTT.

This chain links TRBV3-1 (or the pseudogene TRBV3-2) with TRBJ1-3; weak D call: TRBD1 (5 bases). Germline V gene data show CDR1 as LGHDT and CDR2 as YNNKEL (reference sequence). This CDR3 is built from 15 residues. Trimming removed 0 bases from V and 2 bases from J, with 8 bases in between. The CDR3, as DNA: TGTGCCAGCAGCCAAGAGGGGGGGGCTGGAAACACCATATATTTT. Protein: CASSQEGGAGNTIYF.

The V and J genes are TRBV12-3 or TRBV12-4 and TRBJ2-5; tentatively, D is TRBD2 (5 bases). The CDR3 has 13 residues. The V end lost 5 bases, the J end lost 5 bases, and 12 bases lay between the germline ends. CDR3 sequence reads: CASSPEGSETQYF. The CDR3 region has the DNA TGTGCCAGCAGTCCCGAGGGTAGCGAGACCCAGTACTTC.

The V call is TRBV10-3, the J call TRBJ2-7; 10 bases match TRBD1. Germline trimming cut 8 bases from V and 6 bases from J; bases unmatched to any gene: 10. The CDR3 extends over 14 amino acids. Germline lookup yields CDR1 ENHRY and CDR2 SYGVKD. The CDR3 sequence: CAIRKPGQGPEQYF. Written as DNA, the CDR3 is TGTGCCATCCGTAAACCGGGACAGGGGCCCGAGCAGTACTTC.

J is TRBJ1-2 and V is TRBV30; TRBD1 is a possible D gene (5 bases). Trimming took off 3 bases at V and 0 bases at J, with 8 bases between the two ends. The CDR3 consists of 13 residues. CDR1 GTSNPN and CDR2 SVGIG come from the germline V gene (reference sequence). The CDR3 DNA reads TGTGCCTGGAGACAGGCCGCTAACTATGGCTACACCTTC. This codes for CAWRQAANYGYTF.

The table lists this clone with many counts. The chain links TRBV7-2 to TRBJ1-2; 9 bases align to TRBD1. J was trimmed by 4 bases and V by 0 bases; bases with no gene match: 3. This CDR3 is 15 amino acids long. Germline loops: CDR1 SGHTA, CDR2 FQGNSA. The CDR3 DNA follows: TGTGCCAGCAGCTTAGCGACAGGGGGTCTCTATGGCTACACCTTC. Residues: CASSLATGGLYGYTF.

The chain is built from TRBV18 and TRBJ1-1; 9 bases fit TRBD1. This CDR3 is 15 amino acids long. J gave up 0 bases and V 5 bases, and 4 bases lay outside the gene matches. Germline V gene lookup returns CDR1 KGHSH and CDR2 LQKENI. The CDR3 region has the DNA TGTGCCAGCTCAGAACAGGGGGCCTTGAACACTGAAGCTTTCTTT. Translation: CASSEQGALNTEAFF.

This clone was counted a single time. The CDR3 nucleotides are TGCGCCAGCAGCTTGGTAGGGGGCCAATCAAACGAGCAGTACTTC. Protein product: CASSLVGGQSNEQYF. This chain links TRBV5-1 with TRBJ2-7, with TRBD1 matching over 7 bases. CDR1 SGHRS and CDR2 YFSETQ come from the germline V gene. Losses at the gene ends were 0 bases for V and 5 bases for J; bases not matched to a gene: 8. The CDR3 has 15 residues.

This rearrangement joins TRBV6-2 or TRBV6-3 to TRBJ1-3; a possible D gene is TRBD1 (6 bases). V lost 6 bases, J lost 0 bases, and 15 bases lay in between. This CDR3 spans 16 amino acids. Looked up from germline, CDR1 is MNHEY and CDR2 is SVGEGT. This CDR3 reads CASSPGQVDSGNTIYF. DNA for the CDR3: TGTGCCAGCAGCCCGGGACAAGTTGACTCTGGAAACACCATATATTTT.

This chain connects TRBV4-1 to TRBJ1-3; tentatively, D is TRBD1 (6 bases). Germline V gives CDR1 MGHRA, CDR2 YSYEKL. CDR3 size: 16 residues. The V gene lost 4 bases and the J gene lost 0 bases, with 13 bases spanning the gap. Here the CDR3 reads CASSRTLDSSGNTIYF. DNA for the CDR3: TGCGCCAGCAGCCGGACCTTGGACAGCTCTGGAAACACCATATATTTT.

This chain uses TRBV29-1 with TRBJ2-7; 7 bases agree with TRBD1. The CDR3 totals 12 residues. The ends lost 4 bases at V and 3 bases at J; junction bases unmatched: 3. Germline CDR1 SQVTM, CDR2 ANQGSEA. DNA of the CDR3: TGCAGCGTTGCCAACAGGGGCTACGAGCAGTACTTC. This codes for CSVANRGYEQYF.

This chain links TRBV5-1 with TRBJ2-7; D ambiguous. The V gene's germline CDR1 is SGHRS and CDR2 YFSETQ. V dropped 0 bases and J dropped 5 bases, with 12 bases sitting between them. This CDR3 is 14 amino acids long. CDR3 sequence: CASSLGLSVHEQYF. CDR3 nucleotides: TGCGCCAGCAGCTTGGGACTCAGTGTCCACGAGCAGTACTTC.

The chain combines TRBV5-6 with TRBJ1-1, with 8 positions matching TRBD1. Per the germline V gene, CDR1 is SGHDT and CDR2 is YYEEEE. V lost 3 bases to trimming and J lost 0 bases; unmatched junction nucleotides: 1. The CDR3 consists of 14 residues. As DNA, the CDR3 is TGTGCCAGCAGCTGGGGACAGGTGAACACTGAAGCTTTCTTT. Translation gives CASSWGQVNTEAFF.

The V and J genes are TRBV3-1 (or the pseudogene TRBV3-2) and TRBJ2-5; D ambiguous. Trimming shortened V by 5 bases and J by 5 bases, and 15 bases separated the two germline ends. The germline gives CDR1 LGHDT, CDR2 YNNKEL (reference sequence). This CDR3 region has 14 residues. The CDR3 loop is CASSSRSSVETQYF. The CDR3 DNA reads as TGTGCCAGCAGCTCAAGGTCTAGTGTCGAGACCCAGTACTTC.

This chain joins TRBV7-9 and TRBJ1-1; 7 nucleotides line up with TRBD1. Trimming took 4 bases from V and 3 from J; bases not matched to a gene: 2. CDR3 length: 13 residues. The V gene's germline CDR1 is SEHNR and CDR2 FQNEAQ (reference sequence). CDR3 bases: TGTGCCAGCAGCTCGCAGGGGGACACTGAAGCTTTCTTT. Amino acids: CASSSQGDTEAFF.